This passage covers 17 T cell receptor beta chains from one sample sequenced in a study of the immune and genomic landscape of osteosarcoma. Osteosarcoma specimens were post-treatment primary, local recurrence and metastasis tumors from poor-prognosis patients. The repertoire was sequenced with immunoSEQ multiplex PCR; TCRdb's copy has only in-frame clones and lacks some. Here the sample spans 10,000 to 12,000 clones, 55% to 75% being singletons. The sample was osteosarcoma tumor tissue from the lung. The source is a human donor with osteosarcoma.

This clone was recorded a few times. CDR3 residues: CASSLAGQNKNIQYF. For the CDR3, the DNA is TGCGCCAGCAGCTTGGCAGGCCAAAACAAAAACATTCAGTACTTC. V and J are TRBV5-1 and TRBJ2-4, with D unresolved. The V gene's germline CDR1 is SGHRS and CDR2 YFSETQ. The CDR3 contains 15 residues. The germline V and J ends were trimmed by 0 bases and 3 bases, with 10 bases remaining between them.

Only one count was recorded for this clone. The rearrangement joins TRBV4-2 to TRBJ2-1; D call uncertain. V was trimmed by 1 base and J by 5 bases, leaving 15 bases between them. The CDR3 runs 16 residues. Germline V gives CDR1 LGHNA, CDR2 YNFKEQ. The CDR3 sequence is CASSQGFRGSHNEQFF. In nucleotides, the CDR3 is TGTGCCAGCAGCCAAGGGTTCCGCGGATCACACAATGAGCAGTTCTTC.

The chain combines TRBV10-2 with TRBJ1-5, with D unclear. Germline V gene data show CDR1 as WSHSY and CDR2 as SAAADI. The CDR3 is 14 amino acids. V lost 3 bases and J 10 bases, leaving 16 bases between the germline ends. CDR3 region: CASSEWWISNPQHF. The DNA for the CDR3 is TGCGCCAGCAGTGAATGGTGGATCAGCAACCCCCAGCATTTT.

This clone was seen once. This chain links TRBV2 with TRBJ1-1, with TRBD1 matching over 7 bases. There are 13 residues in the CDR3. Germline loops: CDR1 SNHLY, CDR2 FYNNEI. Unmatched junction bases numbered 4, after V lost 6 bases and J lost 3 bases. CDR3 amino acids: CASRHTGDTEAFF. In nucleotides, the CDR3 is TGTGCCAGCAGACATACAGGGGACACTGAAGCTTTCTTT.

The V gene is TRBV4-1, the J gene TRBJ2-2, with no clear D. V lost 0 bases to trimming and J lost 6 bases, with 2 bases between them. The CDR3 is made up of 12 amino acids. CDR1 MGHRA and CDR2 YSYEKL come from the germline V gene. In nucleotides, the CDR3 is TGCGCCAGCAGCCAAGAGGCCGGGGAGCTGTTTTTT. This translates into CASSQEAGELFF.

The CDR3 sequence is CAWSVGGDRQLYF. For the CDR3, the DNA is TGTGCCTGGAGTGTCGGCGGTGACAGGCAGTTGTACTTC. The V call is TRBV30, the J call TRBJ2-7; TRBD1 might be the D (6 bases). The CDR3 covers 13 residues. Trimming pared 0 bases from V and 12 bases from J, leaving 18 bases between. Looked up from germline, CDR1 is GTSNPN and CDR2 is SVGIG (reference sequence).

The rearrangement links TRBV27 to TRBJ2-7, with D uncertain. CDR3 length equals 14 residues. CDR1 MNHEY and CDR2 SMNVEV come from the germline V gene (reference sequence). V lost 3 bases and J 6 bases, leaving 15 bases between the germline ends. The chain's CDR3 is CASSFQTSLGEQYF. In nucleotides, the CDR3 is TGTGCCAGCAGTTTTCAAACGTCGCTTGGCGAGCAGTACTTC.

V and J are TRBV9 and TRBJ1-2; TRBD1 aligns across 8 bases. Trimming at V came to 6 bases and at J to 3 bases, leaving 4 bases not matched to a gene. Germline V gene lookup returns CDR1 SGDLS and CDR2 YYNGEE. The CDR3 is made up of 13 amino acids. The CDR3 sequence is CASTLGQDYGYTF. CDR3 DNA: TGTGCCAGCACCTTGGGACAGGACTATGGCTACACCTTC.

This clone was seen only a few times. This sequence joins TRBV6-5 and TRBJ1-2, with D unclear. Trimming removed 6 bases from V and 8 bases from J, with 10 bases in between. CDR3 length equals 11 residues. Germline V gene sequence: CDR1 MNHEY, CDR2 SVGAGI. The CDR3 nucleotides read TGTGCCAGCAGGTTTGGAGGCGGCTACACCTTC. Translated: CASRFGGGYTF.

The chain links TRBV29-1 to TRBJ2-6; no firm D call. The V end lost 4 bases, the J end lost 0 bases, and 10 bases lay between the germline ends. The CDR3 contains 15 residues. Germline CDR1 is SQVTM and CDR2 is ANQGSEA. DNA for the CDR3: TGCAGCGTTGGATTTGCGTCCTCTGGGGCCAACGTCCTGACTTTC. Encoded protein: CSVGFASSGANVLTF.

This chain uses TRBV5-1 with TRBJ2-3; D is tentatively TRBD1 or TRBD2 (5 bases each). In germline, CDR1 is SGHRS, CDR2 YFSETQ. The CDR3 length is 13 residues. V lost 4 bases to trimming and J lost 4 bases, with 10 bases between them. The CDR3 DNA reads as TGCGCCAGCAGCCCCGAGGGGTCAGATACGCAGTATTTT. It specifies CASSPEGSDTQYF.

The chain has TRBV29-1 and TRBJ1-2; D uncertain. Trimming pared 7 bases from V and 5 bases from J, leaving 11 bases between. Per the germline V gene, CDR1 is SQVTM and CDR2 is ANQGSEA. This CDR3 comprises 11 residues. CDR3 bases: TGCAGCGCAACAAGGGATTATGGCTACACCTTC. Translated: CSATRDYGYTF.

In this sample, this clone turned up a few times. The chain uses TRBV2 and TRBJ1-2; 7 positions agree with TRBD1. The CDR3 contains 12 residues. The germline V gene encodes CDR1 SNHLY and CDR2 FYNNEI. The ends lost 10 bases at V and 8 bases at J; junction bases unmatched: 10. CDR3 bases: TGTGCCAACACAGGGGCCGCCGGGGGCTACACCTTC. It yields the protein CANTGAAGGYTF. Variable domain in full (rest from reference TRBV2 and TRBJ1-2): EPEVTQTPSHQVTQMGQEVILRCVPISNHLYFYWYRQILGQKVEFLVSFYNNEISEKSEIFDDQFSVERPDGSNFTLKIRSTKLEDSAMYFCANTGAAGGYTFGSGTRLTVV.

The chain joins TRBV18 to TRBJ2-1; TRBD2 aligns across 10 bases. Germline V gene sequence: CDR1 KGHSH, CDR2 LQKENI. The V gene end was trimmed by 2 bases and the J gene end by 6 bases; junction bases not matched to a gene: 4. The CDR3 contains 15 residues. Here the CDR3 DNA reads TGTGCCAGCTCACCAGAGCGGGAGGGCCTCAATGAGCAGTTCTTC. Residues: CASSPEREGLNEQFF.

V and J are TRBV27 and TRBJ2-7, with 10 bases that match TRBD2. In germline, CDR1 is MNHEY, CDR2 SMNVEV (reference sequence). Losses at the gene ends were 5 bases for V and 1 base for J; bases not matched to a gene: 8. The CDR3 length is 16 residues. The CDR3 protein is CASSVLRTSGSYEQYF. The CDR3 DNA sequence: TGTGCCAGCAGTGTTCTCCGGACTAGCGGATCCTACGAGCAGTACTTC.

This sequence joins TRBV7-9 and TRBJ1-1; D is ambiguous. From germline, CDR1 is SEHNR and CDR2 FQNEAQ (reference sequence). The CDR3 is 13 amino acids. Trimming removed 4 bases from V and 2 bases from J, with 8 bases in between. The CDR3 reads CASSSDVNTEAFF. The DNA for the CDR3 is TGTGCCAGCAGCTCGGACGTTAACACTGAAGCTTTCTTT.

This clone showed up just a few times. V gene TRBV7-2 combines with J gene TRBJ1-1; 7 bases fit TRBD1. The length of the CDR3 is 17 residues. With V trimmed by 4 bases and J by 5 bases, 16 bases remained unmatched. Germline V gene sequence: CDR1 SGHTA, CDR2 FQGNSA. CDR3 DNA: TGTGCCAGCAGCTCAACGACAGGGTTTGGTTTAGGGACTGAAGCTTTCTTT. It specifies CASSSTTGFGLGTEAFF.